The 2 T cell receptor beta chains listed next were all sequenced from one sample in a study of blood T cell repertoires in COVID-19. Clones were read by immunoSEQ multiplex PCR, and TCRdb kept only the in-frame ones, dropping some. The data contain some 270,000 clones, 75% to 90% of them singletons. The sequenced material came from PBMCs or T cells enriched from blood (not recorded which). Receptor source: a woman between 25 and 40 years old with acute COVID-19.

The chain joins TRBV27 to TRBJ2-5, with unresolved D. The CDR3 sequence is 15 residues long. The germline CDR1 and CDR2 sequences are MNHEY and SMNVEV (reference sequence). V lost 4 bases to trimming and J lost 0 bases, with 12 bases between them. The CDR3 sequence: CASSSLERYQETQYF. CDR3 DNA: TGTGCCAGCAGTTCGCTCGAACGGTACCAAGAGACCCAGTACTTC.

V is TRBV4-1 and J is TRBJ1-2, with a weak D call TRBD1 (5 bases). Germline V gene data show CDR1 as MGHRA and CDR2 as YSYEKL. The length of the CDR3 is 13 residues. V dropped 1 base and J dropped 7 bases, with 10 bases sitting between them. The CDR3 DNA follows: TGCGCCAGCAGCCAAGTCGGACAAAGTGGCTACACCTTC. Translated, it gives CASSQVGQSGYTF.